One and the same sample provided the 9 T cell receptor beta chains below, sequenced in a study of shared clonotypes between healthy human individuals. Using immunoSEQ multiplex PCR, the repertoire was profiled, and TCRdb retains in-frame clones only, with some absent. The sample consists of more than 2 million clones, about 95% of them appearing once. Sequencing was performed on naive CD4+ T cells sorted from blood. Subset meaning: CD45RA+ positively selected. The receptors derive from a man between 18 and 35 years old in good health.

The chain links TRBV30 to TRBJ1-4, with 9 bases identical to TRBD1. The trim removed 1 base at V and 7 bases at J, leaving 7 bases unmatched. This CDR3 has 15 amino acids. Germline assignment: CDR1 GTSNPN and CDR2 SVGIG (reference sequence). As DNA, the CDR3 is TGTGCCTGGAGTGGAAGGGGGGACAGGGCTGAAAAACTGTTTTTT. Residues: CAWSGRGDRAEKLFF.

This CDR3 is CASSRGGPNEKLFF. The CDR3 DNA reads TGTGCCAGCAGCCGTGGGGGCCCCAATGAAAAACTGTTTTTT. J is TRBJ1-4 and V is TRBV9, with a weak D call TRBD1 (6 bases). The ends were cut back, 4 bases at V and 5 bases at J, with 12 bases in the middle. CDR3 length equals 14 residues. CDR1 is SGDLS and CDR2 is YYNGEE in the germline V gene.

This sequence joins TRBV4-1 and TRBJ2-5, with TRBD2 matching over 10 bases. The germline V gene encodes CDR1 MGHRA and CDR2 YSYEKL. This CDR3 comprises 16 residues. The trim removed 1 base at V and 5 bases at J, leaving 7 bases unmatched. The CDR3 reads CASSQVGGSGRETQYF. CDR3 bases: TGCGCCAGCAGCCAAGTGGGTGGTAGCGGGAGGGAGACCCAGTACTTC.

V and J are TRBV5-1 and TRBJ1-2, with D uncertain. V lost 0 bases and J lost 6, with 18 bases in between. The CDR3 sequence is 16 residues long. The germline CDR1 and CDR2 sequences are SGHRS and YFSETQ. CDR3 amino acids: CASSLERPGFRDGYTF. The CDR3 nucleotides are TGCGCCAGCAGCTTGGAACGACCTGGATTTCGCGATGGCTACACCTTC.

The chain is built from TRBV10-3 and TRBJ2-6; 7 positions agree with TRBD2. Germline lookup yields CDR1 ENHRY and CDR2 SYGVKD. V was pared by 11 bases and J by 0 bases, with 10 bases of the junction left unmatched. The CDR3 loop spans 16 amino acids. The CDR3 sequence: CASERGFTSGANVLTF. The CDR3 DNA follows: TGTGCCTCAGAGCGGGGCTTCACCTCTGGGGCCAACGTCCTGACTTTC.

The V call is TRBV7-9, the J call TRBJ2-2, with 9 positions matching TRBD2. J lost 0 bases, V lost 5 bases, and 7 bases had no gene match. Germline values: CDR1 SEHNR, CDR2 FQNEAQ (reference sequence). The CDR3 sequence is 17 residues long. The CDR3 nucleotides are TGTGCCAGCAGCCGCCAGACTAGCGGAGCGAACACCGGGGAGCTGTTTTTT. It yields the protein CASSRQTSGANTGELFF.

The V call is TRBV6-5, the J call TRBJ1-6, with D possibly being TRBD1 (6 bases). The length of the CDR3 is 15 residues. Trimming took 2 bases from V and 5 from J, leaving 10 bases between them. From germline, CDR1 is MNHEY and CDR2 SVGAGI. In DNA, the CDR3 is TGTGCCAGCAGTTACGGGGGCGCGGATAATTCACCCCTCCACTTT. This codes for CASSYGGADNSPLHF.

The chain couples TRBV25-1 to TRBJ2-7; unclear D gene. Germline CDR1 reads MGHDK; CDR2 reads SYGVNS. V was clipped by 5 bases and J by 2 bases, with 10 bases between them. The CDR3 has 13 residues. The CDR3 protein is CASSKTATYEQYF. The CDR3 bases are TGTGCCAGCAGTAAGACGGCTACCTACGAGCAGTACTTC.

V and J are TRBV19 and TRBJ2-2; 8 bases fit TRBD1. Unmatched junction bases numbered 1, after V lost 4 bases and J lost 6 bases. This CDR3 comprises 13 residues. CDR1 is LNHDA and CDR2 is SQIVND in the germline V gene (reference sequence). The CDR3 here is CASSRDRSGELFF. The CDR3 bases are TGTGCCAGTAGTAGGGACAGGTCCGGGGAGCTGTTTTTT.